The following is a T cell receptor (beta chain) sequence with its context. TCRdb re-called clones from the PCR reads using MiXCR. The sample includes about 9,100 clones, 20% to 25% seen only once; the top ten take about 15%. All patients were treatment-naive before thyroid surgery. The data belong to a study of metastatic and nonmetastatic thyroid tumors. There are 16 residues in the CDR3. CDR1 MNHNS and CDR2 SASEGT come from the germline V gene. The V segment lost 2 bases and the J segment 1 base; nucleotides outside the gene matches: 6. Sequencing was carried out using adjacent normal tissue. This TCR was sampled from a female donor with papillary thyroid cancer or a benign thyroid nodule (not recorded which). Some clones in this sample may be carry-over from other donors' samples. V is TRBV6-1 and J is TRBJ1-1; 8 nucleotides line up with TRBD1. CDR3 loop: CASSEFWTGRNTEAFF. The CDR3 DNA follows: TGTGCCAGCAGTGAATTTTGGACAGGGAGGAACACTGAAGCTTTCTTT.